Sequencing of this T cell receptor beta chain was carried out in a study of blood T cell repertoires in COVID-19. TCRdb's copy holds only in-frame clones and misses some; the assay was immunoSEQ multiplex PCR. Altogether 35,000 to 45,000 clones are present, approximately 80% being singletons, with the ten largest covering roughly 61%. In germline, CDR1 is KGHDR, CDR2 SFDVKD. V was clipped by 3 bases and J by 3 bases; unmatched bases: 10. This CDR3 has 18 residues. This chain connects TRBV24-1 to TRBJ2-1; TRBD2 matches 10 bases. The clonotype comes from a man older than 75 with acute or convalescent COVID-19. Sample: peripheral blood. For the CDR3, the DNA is TGTGCCACCAGTGATGCTACCTCTAGCGGGAGAAGCTACAATGAGCAGTTCTTC. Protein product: CATSDATSSGRSYNEQFF.